This is a list of T cell receptor beta chains from one sample in a study of blood T cell repertoires in COVID-19. Assay: immunoSEQ multiplex PCR; the TCRdb copy retains only in-frame clones and omits some. Seen here are around 150,000 clones, about 83% observed once, and the top ten hold about 4.7%. The sample taken for sequencing was peripheral blood. The source is a human donor in a cohort sampled during active COVID-19. Each CDR3 is given with its conserved first and last residue. The order of the fields is V gene, J gene, D gene, clone size, CDR3 protein, CDR3 DNA. D genes are given only for firm matches. Size values are once, few and many counts, or a class for expanded clones, and some rows have none.

TRBV28	TRBJ1-3	TRBD1	-	CASSPFWTGIQNSSGNTIYF	TGTGCCAGCAGTCCCTTCTGGACAGGAATACAAAACAGCTCTGGAAACACCATATATTTT
TRBV5-8	TRBJ2-7	TRBD1	-	CASSSVGTGAYEQYF	TGTGCCAGCAGCTCAGTGGGGACAGGGGCCTACGAGCAGTACTTC
TRBV7-9	TRBJ1-1	-	-	CASSLQGFTEAFF	TGTGCCAGCAGCTTACAGGGATTCACTGAAGCTTTCTTT
TRBV6-2/TRBV6-3	TRBJ2-3	-	-	CASSYRTLATDTQYF	TGTGCCAGCAGTTACAGGACCCTAGCAACAGATACGCAGTATTTT
TRBV4-1	TRBJ2-7	-	-	CASSQGPSIYEQYF	TGCGCCAGCAGCCAAGGGCCTTCGATCTACGAGCAGTACTTC
TRBV9	TRBJ2-1	-	once	CASSGPLVGGSYNEQFF	TGTGCCAGCAGCGGCCCACTAGTGGGAGGCTCCTACAATGAGCAGTTCTTC
TRBV13	TRBJ2-7	TRBD1	-	CASSGPGTGTYEQYF	TGTGCCAGCAGCGGTCCCGGGACAGGCACCTACGAGCAGTACTTC
TRBV11-3	TRBJ2-7	-	once	CASSLGGQTYEQYF	TGTGCCAGCAGCTTAGGGGGACAAACCTACGAGCAGTACTTC
TRBV5-1	TRBJ1-2	TRBD1	-	CASSSTGEIYGYTF	TGCGCCAGCAGTTCGACAGGGGAAATCTATGGCTACACCTTC
TRBV27	TRBJ1-2	-	-	CASSLSGMAGYGYTF	TGTGCCAGCAGTTTATCTGGGATGGCGGGATATGGCTACACCTTC
TRBV11-3	TRBJ1-1	-	-	CASSFWTVTNTEAFF	TGTGCCAGCAGCTTCTGGACAGTAACAAACACTGAAGCTTTCTTT
TRBV10-3	TRBJ2-7	TRBD1	few	CATGTGYEQYF	TGTGCCACCGGGACAGGGTATGAACAGTACTTC
TRBV6-4	TRBJ1-2	-	-	CASSDSIYRGGYTF	TGTGCCAGCAGTGACTCGATCTACCGCGGTGGCTACACCTTC
TRBV4-1	TRBJ1-5	-	-	CASSQVGAGLEQPQHF	TGCGCCAGCAGCCAAGTGGGGGCAGGGTTGGAGCAGCCCCAGCATTTT
TRBV7-2	TRBJ2-7	TRBD2	-	CASSLWSVAGSTYEQYF	TGTGCCAGCAGCTTATGGTCCGTAGCGGGAAGCACCTACGAGCAGTACTTC
TRBV7-8	TRBJ1-1	-	-	CASSLLGAAEAFF	TGTGCCAGCAGCTTACTGGGGGCGGCTGAAGCTTTCTTT
TRBV3-1/TRBV3-2	TRBJ2-7	TRBD1	-	CASSAQGADYEQYF	TGTGCCAGCAGCGCGCAGGGGGCGGACTACGAGCAGTACTTC
TRBV19	TRBJ1-5	-	many	CASSRDISGTQHF	TGTGCCAGTTCCCGGGACATCTCCGGGACCCAGCATTTT
TRBV12-2	TRBJ1-4	-	-	CASRSADRGRFDEKLFF	TGTGCAAGTCGCTCTGCTGACAGGGGGCGGTTCGATGAAAAACTGTTTTTT
TRBV10-1	TRBJ1-1	TRBD1	-	CASSEPGTGAFF	TGCGCCAGCAGTGAGCCCGGGACAGGGGCTTTCTTT
TRBV28	TRBJ1-3	TRBD1	-	CASSAGRTGSGNTIYF	TGTGCCAGCAGTGCCGGTCGGACAGGGAGTGGAAACACCATATATTTT
TRBV5-1	TRBJ2-1	TRBD1	-	CASSLEPPRPGQGLNEQFF	TGCGCCAGCAGCTTGGAACCTCCCCGTCCGGGACAGGGCCTCAATGAGCAGTTCTTC
TRBV19	TRBJ1-2	-	-	CASSSGRRFDGYTF	TGTGCCAGTAGTTCAGGCAGGAGGTTCGATGGCTACACCTTC
TRBV29-1	TRBJ2-3	-	-	CSGSRGSADTQYF	TGCAGCGGGTCCAGGGGCAGCGCAGATACGCAGTATTTT
TRBV10-3	TRBJ1-4	TRBD1	-	CAISEGQGGSEKLFF	TGTGCCATCAGTGAGGGGCAGGGGGGATCGGAAAAACTGTTTTTT
TRBV13	TRBJ2-7	TRBD1	-	CAISRGNEQYF	TGTGCCATTAGCAGGGGGAACGAGCAGTACTTC
TRBV21-1	TRBJ2-7	-	-	CASRIIAGDPPSYEQYF	TGTGCCAGCAGAATAATAGCGGGGGACCCCCCATCCTACGAGCAGTACTTC
TRBV5-1	TRBJ2-3	TRBD2	-	CASSSSDPLAGRITDTQYF	TGCGCCAGCAGCTCAAGCGACCCCTTAGCGGGGAGAATCACAGATACGCAGTATTTT
TRBV11-3	TRBJ2-1	TRBD1	-	CASSLRRANPRGPNEQFF	TGTGCCAGCAGCTTACGAAGAGCGAATCCGAGGGGGCCTAATGAGCAGTTCTTC
TRBV28	TRBJ2-5	-	-	CASSLNSGGLTIETQYF	TGTGCCAGCAGTTTAAACTCCGGCGGCCTAACGATCGAGACCCAGTACTTC
TRBV6-6	TRBJ1-1	-	-	CASRVRQARNTEAFF	TGTGCCAGCAGGGTCAGACAGGCCCGGAACACTGAAGCTTTCTTT
TRBV6-5	TRBJ2-7	TRBD2	-	CASSYSLLGGGSEQYF	TGTGCCAGCAGTTACTCCCTTCTGGGGGGAGGGTCCGAGCAGTACTTC
TRBV19	TRBJ1-5	TRBD1	-	CASSIGQGGGQPQHF	TGTGCCAGTAGTATCGGACAGGGGGGGGGACAGCCCCAGCATTTT
TRBV4-3	TRBJ1-2	TRBD1	few	CASSPRQGFSYGYTF	TGCGCCAGCAGCCCACGACAGGGTTTCAGCTATGGCTACACCTTC
TRBV30	TRBJ1-6	-	-	CAWSVGLGDSPLHF	TGTGCCTGGAGTGTAGGTTTAGGGGATTCACCCCTCCACTTT
TRBV2	TRBJ1-1	-	-	CASSDPFHSSEAFF	TGTGCCAGCAGTGATCCCTTCCACTCCTCCGAAGCTTTCTTT
TRBV15	TRBJ2-2	TRBD2	once	CATSRPAGGLITNTGELFF	TGTGCCACCAGCAGACCAGCGGGGGGCCTAATCACGAACACCGGGGAGCTGTTTTTT
TRBV7-2	TRBJ2-7	TRBD1	few	CASSLGTETYEQYF	TGTGCCAGCAGCCTAGGGACAGAGACCTACGAGCAGTACTTC
TRBV30	TRBJ2-7	TRBD2	-	CAWSPKRELGEQYF	TGTGCCTGGAGTCCTAAGCGGGAATTGGGTGAGCAGTACTTC
TRBV15	TRBJ1-1	-	-	CATSRTFNTEAFF	TGTGCCACCAGCAGGACATTCAACACTGAAGCTTTCTTT
TRBV27	TRBJ1-1	-	-	CASSLFGAGNTEAFF	TGTGCCAGCAGTTTATTCGGGGCGGGAAACACTGAAGCTTTCTTT
TRBV7-2	TRBJ2-5	-	-	CASTSGGRTQETQYF	TGTGCCAGCACTTCGGGGGGCAGGACCCAAGAGACCCAGTACTTC
TRBV27	TRBJ2-3	TRBD2	-	CATPTAGNGTDTQYF	TGTGCCACCCCGACAGCGGGAAATGGCACAGATACGCAGTATTTT
TRBV29-1	TRBJ2-3	TRBD1	-	CSVEITGGGTDTQYF	TGCAGCGTAGAGATTACAGGGGGCGGCACAGATACGCAGTATTTT
TRBV3-1/TRBV3-2	TRBJ2-3	TRBD2	-	CASSQSAGGTDTQYF	TGTGCCAGCAGCCAATCAGCGGGGGGGACAGATACGCAGTATTTT
TRBV18	TRBJ2-5	-	-	CASSPVQIWEPQTQYF	TGTGCCAGCTCACCAGTGCAGATTTGGGAGCCGCAGACCCAGTACTTC
TRBV7-9	TRBJ2-7	-	few	CASSSGLYEQYF	TGTGCCAGCAGCTCCGGACTTTACGAGCAGTACTTC
TRBV2	TRBJ2-7	TRBD2	-	CATSPLGLPEQYF	TGTGCCACCTCCCCCCTGGGACTACCCGAGCAGTACTTC
TRBV5-1	TRBJ1-6	-	-	CASSLSSGGSPLHF	TGCGCCAGCAGCTTGTCGTCGGGGGGTTCACCCCTCCACTTT
TRBV5-5	TRBJ1-1	-	-	CASSLVAGPTEAFF	TGTGCCAGCAGCTTGGTAGCAGGGCCCACTGAAGCTTTCTTT
TRBV7-9	TRBJ1-1	-	-	CASSSDNAMNTEAFF	TGTGCCAGCAGCTCGGACAATGCAATGAACACTGAAGCTTTCTTT
TRBV27	TRBJ2-6	TRBD1	-	CASSYRGISGANVLTF	TGTGCCAGCAGTTACAGGGGGATCTCTGGGGCCAACGTCCTGACTTTC